This T cell receptor beta chain comes out of a study of T cells after yellow fever vaccination (dated by TCRdb to between 2019 and 2020). Context from the whole study: The SMART-Seq v4 Ultra Low Input RNA kit was used to prepare libraries from fractions with low cell numbers. The cohort comprised two healthy male donors, one aged 18 to 30 and one aged 30 to 40 years. To follow T-cell clones before and after primary and booster YFV17D yellow fever vaccination, bulk TCR alpha and beta repertoires were sequenced over time. Blood was collected at multiple timepoints before and after primary and secondary immunization, and bulk PBMC replicates and cell subsets were isolated. What the study reported, not specific to this receptor: FACS-sorted repertoires could contain abundant contaminating clonotypes from the bulk population, so computational filtering was required. Because the study included only two donors, the extent to which the findings can be generalized is limited. Most clones expanded after primary vaccination were re-detected after the booster (96% of CD4 and more than 70% of CD8), suggesting broad memory maintenance. The secondary T-cell response was weaker than the primary response but faster, peaking on day 5 instead of day 15. A small fraction of clonotypes showed up in both the CD4 and CD8 compartments, probably as a result of convergent recombination.

The treatment or condition label, read with the paper, signifies: live attenuated yellow fever vaccine strain. At each blood-draw timepoint, two biological replicates of bulk PBMCs were collected. PBMCs were isolated from peripheral blood using a standard Ficoll-Paque protocol. TriZol was used to extract RNA from bulk PBMCs, CD4 and CD8 fractions, and dextramer-positive and dextramer-negative fractions. TCR cDNA was synthesized by 5'RACE template switching, through which a universal primer site and unique molecular identifiers were introduced. cDNA synthesis was primed from both the TCR alpha and TCR beta constant segments. Library amplification used two PCR steps, and the second PCR step added sample barcodes and sequencing adapters. Sequencing of the libraries was done on either Illumina HiSeq 2500 (2x100 bp) or NovaSeq (2x150 bp). The authors processed their data as follows. Demultiplexing of reads and collapsing into UMI consensus sequences were performed with MIGEC, and V(D)J alignment was carried out with MiXCR. Vaccine-responding clonotypes were defined with edgeR using replicate PBMC samples, requiring FDR below 0.01 and a log2 fold change above 5 up to day 15. CD4 or CD8 identity was assigned to each bulk clonotype according to whether the clonotype was present at higher abundance in the sequenced CD4 repertoire or the sequenced CD8 repertoire. TCRdb trimmed the raw reads at Q25, called clones with MiXCR and kept productive beta chains. Every distinct CDR3 protein forms one entry, paired with its most common genes and DNA. The V and J calls here are based on TCRdb, not the publication. Within this sample are 300,000 to 400,000 distinct CDR3 sequences, with more than 8.5% of them counted one time only. Of the sample, around 17% falls within the top ten clones.

This clonotype was seen only a few times. Its antigen specificity is not known. Base qualities were left out, and no much larger clone turns up one base away. This TCR was recovered from a man between 18 and 35 years old who received the YFV17D yellow fever vaccine. Sequenced here: PBMCs, sampled on the day of the first yellow fever vaccination.

The CDR3 reads CASSQVAGGETVGYTF. The nucleotides are TGCGCCAGCAGCCAAGTTGCAGGGGGCGAGACCGTTGGCTACACCTTC. This chain is built from TRBV4-1 and TRBJ1-2, with TRBD1 identical over 8 junction bases. Trimming leaves V shorter by 1 base and J shorter by 7 bases, with the junction holding 11 bases beyond the gene matches. For CDR1 and CDR2, the germline V gene lists MGHRA and YSYEKL. Spanning cysteine to phenylalanine, the CDR3 consists of 16 amino acids. Just the 48-base CDR3 DNA is kept, in frame starting at base 1.